A single sample gave rise to the 5 T cell receptor beta chains below, sequenced in a study of cytotoxic CD8 clonotypes in ibrutinib-treated CLL (dated by TCRdb to the early 2020s). The time point label corresponds to: about eleven months on ibrutinib. The library was prepared using the immunoSEQ multiplex PCR assay. Drawn from immuneACCESS, this table holds only the in-frame rearrangements with V and J called that TCRdb kept. Clones are partly lost; checked studies trace under half to an unresolved V gene and leave the rest unexplained. The sample table records 200,000 to 250,000 clones; roughly three quarters of these occur just once. The top ten clones comprise 5.5% to 6% of the sample. Sample: PBMCs, taken after 12 months of ibrutinib treatment. These receptors all come from a human donor with chronic lymphocytic leukemia.

J is TRBJ2-7 and V is TRBV11-2; a possible D gene is TRBD1 (6 bases). Germline lookup yields CDR1 SGHAT and CDR2 FQNNGV. The V gene lost 0 bases and the J gene lost 3 bases, with 9 bases spanning the gap. CDR3 length: 14 residues. CDR3 amino acids: CASSLEDSYYEQYF. The CDR3 DNA reads as TGTGCCAGCAGCTTAGAGGACAGCTACTACGAGCAGTACTTC.

Remarks on this clone: A junction end diverges from the germline sequence, so it may reflect a read error. The V gene is TRBV2, the J gene TRBJ2-7; D possibly uses TRBD1 or TRBD2 (6 bases each). The V gene's germline CDR1 is SNHLY and CDR2 FYNNEI. This CDR3 contains 15 residues. The CDR3 loop is CASSSSLMANGGLDF. The CDR3 DNA reads TGTGCCAGCAGTTCTTCTCTCATGGCAAACGGGGGCCTAGACTTC.

This clone was observed once. The chain carries TRBV19 and TRBJ1-3, with D uncertain. The CDR3 is made up of 18 amino acids. Per germline, CDR1 LNHDA and CDR2 SQIVND (reference sequence). Trimming shortened V by 6 bases and J by 0 bases, and 21 bases separated the two germline ends. The CDR3 here is CASRLSGPLHISGNTIYF. Here the CDR3 DNA reads TGTGCCAGTAGGCTGTCAGGCCCTCTCCATATCTCTGGAAACACCATATATTTT. The whole variable domain, remainder taken from reference TRBV19 and TRBJ1-3, is DGGITQSPKYLFRKEGQNVTLSCEQNLNHDAMYWYRQDPGQGLRLIYYSQIVNDFQKGDIAEGYSVSREKKESFPLTVTSAQKNPTAFYLCASRLSGPLHISGNTIYFGEGSWLTVV.

The chain joins TRBV2 to TRBJ2-1; D perhaps matches TRBD1 (7 bases). CDR3 length equals 14 residues. The ends were cut back, 6 bases at V and 8 bases at J, with 17 bases in the middle. CDR1 SNHLY and CDR2 FYNNEI come from the germline V gene. The CDR3 DNA is TGTGCCAGCAGCCTTCAGACAGGGAGGCATGAGCAGTTCTTC. Translating it yields CASSLQTGRHEQFF.

The chain employs TRBV5-6 and TRBJ2-7, with D possibly being TRBD1 (5 bases). The V gene lost 7 bases and the J gene lost 5 bases, with 16 bases spanning the gap. CDR1 is SGHDT and CDR2 is YYEEEE in the germline V gene. CDR3 length: 13 amino acids. The DNA for the CDR3 is TGTGCCAGCCGAGTAAGGGGTTTGGACGAGCAGTACTTC. It is translated as CASRVRGLDEQYF.